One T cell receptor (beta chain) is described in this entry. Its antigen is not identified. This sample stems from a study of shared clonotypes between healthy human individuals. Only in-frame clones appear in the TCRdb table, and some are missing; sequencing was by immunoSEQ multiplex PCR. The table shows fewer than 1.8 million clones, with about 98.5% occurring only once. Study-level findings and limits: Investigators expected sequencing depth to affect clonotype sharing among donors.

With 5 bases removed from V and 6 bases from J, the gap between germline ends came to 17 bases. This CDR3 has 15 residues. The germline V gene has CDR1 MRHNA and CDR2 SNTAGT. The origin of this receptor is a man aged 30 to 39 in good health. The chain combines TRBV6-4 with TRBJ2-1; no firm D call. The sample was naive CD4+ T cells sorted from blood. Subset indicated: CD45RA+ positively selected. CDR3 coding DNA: TGTGCCAGCAGTAGGTCTAGACTTGCCCTCAATGAGCAGTTCTTC. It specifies CASSRSRLALNEQFF.